This T cell receptor beta chain was sequenced during a study of cytomegalovirus exposure and HLA in healthy donors. It was with 60 Vbeta and 13 Jbeta primers that the PCR ran. Per the study methods: The authors later counted 75 million to 90 million unique TCR beta chains, 9.5 million to 13 million of them shared. Clones were sequenced by immunoSEQ multiplex PCR, and TCRdb holds only the in-frame ones, with some missing. Clone size and V and J calls were adopted from that table, with D and trimming inferred from the DNA. The sample carries 150,000 to 200,000 clones, over 65% recorded once. General study points: Donors were assumed by presence/absence analyses to have roughly uniform sequencing depth. A later examination showed that TCR association rates differed by HLA locus, with DRB1 most and HLA-C fewest. An analysis that came later showed most CMV-associated TCR beta chains appearing HLA-restricted.

This clone was detected only once. The antigen remains unidentified. Looked up from germline, CDR1 is SGHAT and CDR2 is FQNNGV. Trimming shortened V by 7 bases and J by 3 bases, and 10 bases separated the two germline ends. The CDR3 runs to 13 residues. This clonotype originated in a woman aged 30 to 39 in good health and CMV-seropositive. Sequencing used PBMCs. V and J are TRBV11-2 and TRBJ2-1; D possibly corresponds to TRBD1 (5 bases). The CDR3 sequence is CASTLDSYNEQFF. Written as DNA, the CDR3 is TGTGCCAGCACCCTAGACAGCTACAATGAGCAGTTCTTC.